Presented here are 30 T cell receptor beta chains from one specimen sequenced in a study of T cell repertoires in cytomegalovirus infection (dated by TCRdb to between 2018 and 2021). Instrument on record: Illumina HiSeq 1500. TCRdb reran the public reads through fastp at Q25 and MiXCR, keeping productive beta chains. Duplicate CDR3 protein sequences are folded into a single record with the most common DNA and genes. This sample lists some 170,000 distinct CDR3 sequences; about 17% were detected once. Of the sample, about 23% is held by the ten largest clones. The sequencing input was CD8+ T cells from PBMCs. These receptors were obtained from a human donor in good health (CMV status not recorded). Some clones in this sample may be carry-over from other donors' samples.

This clonotype was counted a few times. The CDR3 reads CASSSPLGGLLDEQYF. CDR3 coding DNA: TGTGCCAGCAGCTCCCCCCTTGGCGGACTCCTGGACGAGCAGTACTTC. The rearrangement joins TRBV7-9 to TRBJ2-7; D might be TRBD2 (5 bases). Per the germline V gene, CDR1 is SEHNR and CDR2 is FQNEAQ (reference sequence). The CDR3 runs to 16 residues. Trimming stripped 4 bases from V and 5 bases from J, with 21 bases between.

The rearrangement links TRBV7-6 to TRBJ1-1, with D hard to call. The CDR3 runs to 13 residues. V was pared by 0 bases and J by 4 bases, with 6 bases between. CDR1 SGHVS and CDR2 FNYEAQ come from the germline V gene. Written as DNA, the CDR3 is TGTGCCAGCAGCTTAGCGTCAGGCACTGAAGCTTTCTTT. It is translated as CASSLASGTEAFF. Supplemented by reference TRBV7-6 and TRBJ1-1, the full variable domain reads GAGVSQSPRYKVTKRGQDVALRCDPISGHVSLYWYRQALGQGPEFLTYFNYEAQQDKSGLPNDRFSAERPEGSISTLTIQRTEQRDSAMYRCASSLASGTEAFFGQGTRLTVV.

The table lists this clonotype with a few counts. The chain uses TRBV2 and TRBJ2-7; 13 positions agree with TRBD2. Germline assignment: CDR1 SNHLY and CDR2 FYNNEI. The CDR3 covers 19 residues. V gave up 3 bases and J gave up 1 base; unmatched junction bases: 12. CDR3 sequence: CASSDSPARTSGGSYEQYF. For the CDR3, the DNA is TGTGCCAGCAGTGACTCTCCCGCGAGGACTAGCGGGGGTTCCTACGAGCAGTACTTC.

V and J are TRBV20-1 and TRBJ2-7; D not resolved. This CDR3 spans 13 amino acids. Germline lookup yields CDR1 DFQATT and CDR2 SNEGSKA (reference sequence). The V and J ends lost 5 bases and 0 bases respectively, with 11 bases between them. CDR3 sequence reads: CSALPRFSYEQYF. Here the CDR3 DNA reads TGCAGTGCTCTACCGCGGTTCTCCTACGAGCAGTACTTC.

J is TRBJ2-3 and V is TRBV7-9, with D perhaps being TRBD1 or TRBD2 (6 bases each). The CDR3 length is 14 residues. The germline V gene has CDR1 SEHNR and CDR2 FQNEAQ (reference sequence). Trimming removed 5 bases at V and 3 bases at J, with 12 bases between. The CDR3 DNA sequence: TGTGCCAGCAGCCCTCCGGGGGCGACAGATACGCAGTATTTT. As protein: CASSPPGATDTQYF.

This clonotype was counted only a few times. The V gene is TRBV20-1, the J gene TRBJ1-2; D uncertain. Germline CDR1 and CDR2: DFQATT and SNEGSKA (reference sequence). Trimming pared 6 bases from V and 6 bases from J, leaving 17 bases between. CDR3 size: 13 residues. CDR3 in amino acids: CSAPNNSGHGYTF. CDR3 DNA sequence: TGCAGTGCCCCGAATAATTCTGGGCATGGCTACACCTTC.

The chain employs TRBV11-2 and TRBJ2-3; 9 bases agree with TRBD1. CDR1 and CDR2 (germline): SGHAT, FQNNGV. There are 15 residues in the CDR3. V dropped 6 bases and J dropped 2; count of bases not matched to a gene: 6. The CDR3 sequence: CASREQGANTDTQYF. In DNA, the CDR3 is TGTGCCAGCAGAGAACAGGGGGCGAACACAGATACGCAGTATTTT.

CDR3 coding DNA: TGTGCCAGCAGCTTAGGTGCTAGCGGGAACACAGATACGCAGTATTTT. This codes for CASSLGASGNTDTQYF. V usage is TRBV7-9 and J usage is TRBJ2-3; 9 positions agree with TRBD2. V shed 1 base, J shed 2 bases, and the junction held 4 bases outside the gene matches. The germline V gene encodes CDR1 SEHNR and CDR2 FQNEAQ (reference sequence). The CDR3 is made up of 16 amino acids.

This clonotype was seen at least ten times. The rearrangement links TRBV7-6 to TRBJ2-7, with 7 positions matching TRBD1. The CDR3 sequence is 15 residues long. V shed 1 base and J 3 bases; nucleotides not matched to a gene: 6. Looked up from germline, CDR1 is SGHVS and CDR2 is FNYEAQ. CDR3 loop: CASSLGTGYNYEQYF. In nucleotides, the CDR3 is TGTGCCAGCAGCTTAGGGACAGGTTATAACTACGAGCAGTACTTC.

This clonotype was observed a few times. The J gene is TRBJ2-7, the V gene TRBV4-1, with D perhaps matching TRBD1 (5 bases). The CDR3 covers 14 residues. Germline V gene data show CDR1 as MGHRA and CDR2 as YSYEKL. Trimming pared 1 base from V and 5 bases from J, leaving 12 bases between. CDR3 coding DNA: TGCGCCAGCAGCCAAGGGGTAGGGGCCAACGAGCAGTACTTC. Its protein product is CASSQGVGANEQYF.

This clonotype was counted a few times. V is TRBV11-3 and J is TRBJ2-2; D call uncertain. V lost 11 bases to trimming and J lost 2 bases, with 9 bases between them. Germline V lookup: CDR1 SGHNT, CDR2 YENEEA. This CDR3 comprises 12 residues. CDR3 protein: CAVRTNTGELFF. CDR3 in DNA: TGTGCCGTAAGGACCAACACCGGGGAGCTGTTTTTT.

This clonotype appeared a few times. The chain couples TRBV6-2 or TRBV6-3 to TRBJ2-5, with 13 bases matching TRBD2. The CDR3 runs to 17 residues. Trimming at V came to 2 bases and at J to 5 bases, leaving 8 bases not matched to a gene. Germline lookup yields CDR1 MNHEY and CDR2 SVGEGT. The CDR3 DNA follows: TGTGCCAGCAGTTACCTCTGGACTAGCGGGGGTCACGAGACCCAGTACTTC. Its protein product is CASSYLWTSGGHETQYF.

This clonotype was detected only a few times. This rearrangement joins TRBV2 to TRBJ2-1; D perhaps matches TRBD1 (6 bases). Germline CDR1 SNHLY, CDR2 FYNNEI. The V gene lost 7 bases and the J gene lost 1 base, with 17 bases spanning the gap. This CDR3 comprises 16 residues. The CDR3 protein is CASTSPGVGSYNEQFF. The CDR3 region has the DNA TGTGCCAGCACCTCCCCAGGGGTGGGGTCCTACAATGAGCAGTTCTTC.

The J gene is TRBJ2-3, the V gene TRBV4-3, with 10 bases aligning to TRBD2. V was clipped by 3 bases and J by 0 bases; unmatched bases: 3. The germline V gene has CDR1 LGHNA and CDR2 YSLEER. CDR3 length: 16 amino acids. This CDR3 reads CASSHTSGASTDTQYF. CDR3 DNA sequence: TGCGCCAGCAGCCACACTAGCGGGGCTAGCACAGATACGCAGTATTTT.

The V and J genes are TRBV4-1 and TRBJ1-5; D gene unclear. The CDR3 totals 13 residues. Germline V gene lookup returns CDR1 MGHRA and CDR2 YSYEKL. The ends were cut back, 2 bases at V and 6 bases at J, with 8 bases in the middle. This CDR3 reads CASSQTTPQPQHF. CDR3 coding DNA: TGCGCCAGCAGCCAAACGACCCCTCAGCCCCAGCATTTT.

This clonotype has just a few counts. The V call is TRBV29-1, the J call TRBJ2-7; TRBD1 aligns across 7 bases. V dropped 5 bases and J dropped 1; count of bases not matched to a gene: 8. The germline V gene has CDR1 SQVTM and CDR2 ANQGSEA. The CDR3 has 14 residues. The CDR3 DNA reads as TGCAGCGTTTCCGGGACAGAAGTTTCCTACGAGCAGTACTTC. Translation gives CSVSGTEVSYEQYF.

V and J are TRBV2 and TRBJ1-2; 7 bases line up with TRBD1. The germline CDR1 and CDR2 sequences are SNHLY and FYNNEI. This CDR3 is built from 14 residues. The trim removed 4 bases at V and 7 bases at J, leaving 9 bases unmatched. CDR3 DNA: TGTGCCAGCAGTGTGGGGACAGCGGTTCGTGGCTACACCTTC. It encodes CASSVGTAVRGYTF.

The chain carries TRBV7-8 and TRBJ1-2; 9 bases align to TRBD1. The junction had 10 bases not matched to a gene; V was cut back by 3 bases and J by 8 bases. Germline CDR1 SGHVS, CDR2 FQNEAQ. This CDR3 spans 15 amino acids. Here the CDR3 DNA reads TGTGCCAGCAGCTTGATACCGGGACAGGGTGGCGGCTACACCTTC. Protein product: CASSLIPGQGGGYTF.

Only a few counts were recorded for this clonotype. The J gene is TRBJ2-1, the V gene TRBV19; D not resolved. CDR1 and CDR2 (germline): LNHDA, SQIVND (reference sequence). Trimming took 3 bases from V and 5 from J, leaving 8 bases between them. The CDR3 extends over 13 amino acids. CDR3 region: CASSILENNEQFF. The CDR3 DNA is TGTGCCAGTAGTATTCTAGAAAACAATGAGCAGTTCTTC.

This clonotype was observed a handful of times. The CDR3 region has the DNA TGTGCCAGCAGTCCCACAGGGTCGGTGCAGTACTTC. Its translation is CASSPTGSVQYF. The chain links TRBV12-3 or TRBV12-4 to TRBJ2-7; a possible D gene is TRBD1 (6 bases). The germline V and J ends were trimmed by 5 bases and 9 bases, with 14 bases remaining between them. This CDR3 has 12 amino acids.

The CDR3 nucleotides read TGTGCCAGTCAATTTGAAGCTTTCTTT. Its protein product is CASQFEAFF. This chain joins TRBV6-4 and TRBJ1-1; D gene unclear. The CDR3 runs to 9 residues. V dropped 9 bases and J dropped 7 bases, with 6 bases sitting between them. Looked up from germline, CDR1 is MRHNA and CDR2 is SNTAGT.

The chain combines TRBV27 with TRBJ1-1; D not certain. CDR3 length: 11 residues. V was pared by 3 bases and J by 6 bases, with 5 bases between. Germline CDR1 reads MNHEY; CDR2 reads SMNVEV (reference sequence). The CDR3 nucleotides read TGTGCCAGCAGTTTTAGGTCTGAAGCTTTCTTT. Protein product: CASSFRSEAFF.

This clonotype has just a few counts. The chain has TRBV27 and TRBJ1-2; D is possibly TRBD1 (5 bases). The CDR3 loop spans 13 amino acids. Germline V gives CDR1 MNHEY, CDR2 SMNVEV (reference sequence). Trimming shortened V by 0 bases and J by 4 bases, and 6 bases separated the two germline ends. CDR3 protein: CASSLSTGYGYTF. The CDR3 nucleotides are TGTGCCAGCAGTTTATCTACAGGCTATGGCTACACCTTC.

The rearrangement joins TRBV7-3 to TRBJ2-1; the match to TRBD2 covers 12 bases. Losses at the gene ends were 5 bases for V and 8 bases for J; bases not matched to a gene: 10. This CDR3 has 16 amino acids. Germline V lookup: CDR1 SGHTA, CDR2 FQGTGA. The CDR3 DNA sequence: TGTGCCAGCAGCCCCCCGCCTCTAGCGGGGGGGCATGAGCAGTTCTTC. Its protein product is CASSPPPLAGGHEQFF.

The V and J genes are TRBV4-1 and TRBJ2-1; 8 positions agree with TRBD1. The DNA end lines up better with TRBJ2-7; the J call may be wrong. The CDR3 loop spans 16 amino acids. Germline CDR1 and CDR2: MGHRA and YSYEKL. This CDR3 is CASSQRTGLILNEQYF. The CDR3 DNA reads TGCGCCAGCAGCCAGAGGACAGGGTTGATATTAAATGAGCAGTACTTC.

The V and J genes are TRBV7-6 and TRBJ1-1, with D unresolved. Germline V lookup: CDR1 SGHVS, CDR2 FNYEAQ. The CDR3 length is 13 residues. V lost 3 bases to trimming and J lost 0 bases, with 5 bases between them. CDR3 DNA: TGTGCCAGCAGCTTGGAGATGAACACTGAAGCTTTCTTT. It encodes CASSLEMNTEAFF.

This clonotype was observed a few times. The chain couples TRBV13 to TRBJ2-1; D may be TRBD2 (7 bases). Trimming shortened V by 4 bases and J by 1 base, and 14 bases separated the two germline ends. Germline CDR1 and CDR2: PRHDT and FYEKMQ (reference sequence). The CDR3 consists of 16 residues. DNA of the CDR3: TGTGCCAGCAGCTCGAGGGGGGGGGTATCCTACAATGAGCAGTTCTTC. This gives the protein CASSSRGGVSYNEQFF.

This clonotype was picked up one time. The rearrangement uses TRBV29-1 and TRBJ2-7; D gene uncertain. CDR1 is SQVTM, CDR2 ANQGSEA, per germline. Trimming removed 1 base at V and 9 bases at J, with 13 bases between. This CDR3 spans 12 amino acids. The CDR3 loop reads CSVEVSGVLQYF. CDR3 in DNA: TGCAGCGTTGAAGTTAGTGGGGTTTTGCAGTACTTC.

The chain employs TRBV7-8 and TRBJ2-7, with TRBD2 as a possible D gene (7 bases). The germline CDR1 and CDR2 sequences are SGHVS and FQNEAQ. This CDR3 region has 15 residues. Trimming removed 2 bases from V and 5 bases from J, with 16 bases in between. In DNA form, the CDR3 reads TGTGCCAGCAGCTTACCCGGAGGGGGGGGCCACGAGCAGTACTTC. Its protein is CASSLPGGGGHEQYF.

This clonotype has just a few counts. This chain's CDR3 is CASSYVRYGYTF. CDR3 DNA: TGTGCCAGCAGTTACGTGCGATATGGCTACACCTTC. V and J are TRBV6-1 and TRBJ1-2; D is uncertain. V lost 5 bases and J 5 bases, leaving 9 bases between the germline ends. This CDR3 region has 12 residues. CDR1 is MNHNS and CDR2 is SASEGT in the germline V gene.